This is a list of T cell receptor beta chains from one sample in a study of CD8 T cells in Susac syndrome. TCRdb redid the calling of the immunoSEQ multiplex PCR reads with MiXCR, one entry per CDR3 protein. The table lists 130,000 or so distinct CDR3 sequences, 80% to 85% of them singletons, with roughly 0.5% in the top ten. Source material: CD8+ T cells from PBMCs. The receptors shown here come from a human donor with multiple sclerosis. The CDR3 runs from the conserved cysteine through the conserved F or W. Fields, in order: CDR3 length, clone size, J gene, V gene, D gene, CDR3 protein, CDR3 DNA. D genes are given only for firm matches. Where a row states a size, it is once, few, many or the class of an expanded clone; other rows omit it.

length: 14; size: few; J: TRBJ1-6; V: TRBV12-3/TRBV12-4; D: .; CDR3: CASSLIGWESPLHF; DNA: TGTGCCAGCAGTTTGATCGGATGGGAATCACCCCTCCACTTT
length: 14; size: .; J: TRBJ2-1; V: TRBV30; D: TRBD2; CDR3: CAWSWGGRPNEQFF; DNA: TGTGCCTGGAGCTGGGGCGGGAGGCCGAATGAGCAGTTCTTC
length: 14; size: .; J: TRBJ1-2; V: TRBV19; D: .; CDR3: CASSKGQTDYGYTF; DNA: TGTGCCAGTAGTAAAGGACAGACTGACTATGGCTACACCTTC
length: 14; size: .; J: TRBJ1-1; V: TRBV4-1; D: .; CDR3: CASSQVGGNTEAFF; DNA: TGCGCCAGCAGCCAAGTGGGTGGGAACACTGAAGCTTTCTTT
length: 16; size: .; J: TRBJ2-4; V: TRBV7-9; D: TRBD2; CDR3: CAPNPHGRETKNIQYF; DNA: TGTGCGCCCAACCCCCACGGGAGGGAAACCAAAAACATTCAGTACTTC
length: 13; size: .; J: TRBJ1-1; V: TRBV12-3/TRBV12-4; D: .; CDR3: CASSQAFNTEAFF; DNA: TGTGCCAGCAGTCAGGCGTTCAACACTGAAGCTTTCTTT
length: 14; size: .; J: TRBJ2-1; V: TRBV7-2; D: .; CDR3: CASSLAGGLYEQFF; DNA: TGTGCCAGCAGCTTAGCGGGAGGCTTGTATGAGCAGTTCTTC
length: 18; size: .; J: TRBJ2-6; V: TRBV6-5; D: TRBD2; CDR3: CASSYGEGRLSGANVLTF; DNA: TGTGCCAGCAGTTATGGGGAGGGGAGATTGTCTGGGGCCAACGTCCTGACTTTC
length: 15; size: .; J: TRBJ2-1; V: TRBV5-6; D: TRBD1; CDR3: CASSPGTVTYNEQFF; DNA: TGTGCCAGCAGCCCAGGGACAGTTACCTACAATGAGCAGTTCTTC
length: 15; size: .; J: TRBJ2-5; V: TRBV19; D: .; CDR3: CASSGSYRDVGTQYF; DNA: TGTGCCAGTAGTGGCTCGTACAGGGATGTCGGGACCCAGTACTTC
length: 18; size: .; J: TRBJ2-3; V: TRBV12-3/TRBV12-4; D: TRBD2; CDR3: CASSDHGGATVTLDTQYF; DNA: TGTGCCAGCAGTGACCACGGGGGGGCCACAGTCACACTTGATACGCAGTATTTT
length: 15; size: .; J: TRBJ1-5; V: TRBV6-1; D: .; CDR3: CASSAEEYSNQPQHF; DNA: TGTGCCAGCAGTGCAGAAGAGTATAGCAATCAGCCCCAGCATTTT
length: 14; size: once; J: TRBJ1-1; V: TRBV5-4; D: .; CDR3: CASRGPQGNTEAFF; DNA: TGTGCCAGCAGAGGACCCCAGGGGAACACTGAAGCTTTCTTT
length: 13; size: .; J: TRBJ2-2; V: TRBV14; D: .; CDR3: CASSQGGSGELFF; DNA: TGTGCCAGCAGCCAAGGTGGATCCGGGGAGCTGTTTTTT
length: 15; size: few; J: TRBJ2-2; V: TRBV4-1; D: .; CDR3: CASSHRSGNTGELFF; DNA: TGCGCCAGCAGCCACCGGAGCGGGAACACCGGGGAGCTGTTTTTT
length: 18; size: once; J: TRBJ2-7; V: TRBV2; D: .; CDR3: CASSGDRDMETPFYEQYF; DNA: TGTGCCAGCAGTGGGGACCGGGACATGGAGACCCCTTTCTACGAGCAGTACTTC
length: 14; size: .; J: TRBJ1-1; V: TRBV12-3/TRBV12-4; D: .; CDR3: CASSFVGVRVEAFF; DNA: TGTGCCAGCAGTTTTGTAGGGGTTCGAGTTGAAGCTTTCTTT
length: 13; size: once; J: TRBJ1-1; V: TRBV5-4; D: .; CDR3: CASIDAGYTEAFF; DNA: TGTGCCAGCATCGACGCAGGGTATACTGAAGCTTTCTTT
length: 15; size: few; J: TRBJ2-3; V: TRBV6-6; D: .; CDR3: CASEDSPAMADTQYF; DNA: TGTGCCAGTGAGGACAGCCCCGCAATGGCAGATACGCAGTATTTT
length: 13; size: once; J: TRBJ1-1; V: TRBV19; D: .; CDR3: CASKPRDRTEAFF; DNA: TGTGCCAGTAAACCCCGGGACCGCACTGAAGCTTTCTTT
length: 16; size: .; J: TRBJ2-1; V: TRBV7-8; D: .; CDR3: CASSYPLNGAPNEQFF; DNA: TGTGCCAGCAGCTACCCCCTGAACGGGGCTCCCAATGAGCAGTTCTTC
length: 15; size: .; J: TRBJ2-6; V: TRBV9; D: .; CDR3: CASSVARSGANVLTF; DNA: TGTGCCAGCAGCGTAGCTCGGTCTGGGGCCAACGTCCTGACTTTC
length: 13; size: few; J: TRBJ2-7; V: TRBV28; D: TRBD2; CDR3: CASSFPEGGEQYF; DNA: TGTGCCAGCAGTTTCCCCGAGGGAGGGGAGCAGTACTTC
length: 11; size: .; J: TRBJ1-2; V: TRBV30; D: .; CDR3: CAWQSNYGYTF; DNA: TGTGCCTGGCAGTCTAACTATGGCTACACCTTC
length: 16; size: .; J: TRBJ2-1; V: TRBV6-5; D: .; CDR3: CASSYSSLPSYNEQFF; DNA: TGTGCCAGCAGTTACTCTTCACTACCATCCTACAATGAGCAGTTCTTC
length: 18; size: once; J: TRBJ1-1; V: TRBV24-1; D: TRBD1; CDR3: CATSDSRGQGGGNTEAFF; DNA: TGTGCCACCAGTGATTCTCGTGGACAGGGGGGCGGGAACACTGAAGCTTTCTTT
length: 16; size: few; J: TRBJ2-7; V: TRBV15; D: TRBD1; CDR3: CATSRPGQGLSYEQYF; DNA: TGTGCCACCAGCAGACCTGGACAGGGGCTTTCCTACGAGCAGTACTTC
length: 16; size: .; J: TRBJ1-2; V: TRBV11-1; D: TRBD1; CDR3: CASSSLTGKLNYGYTF; DNA: TGTGCCAGCAGCTCGTTGACAGGGAAGTTAAACTATGGCTACACCTTC
length: 13; size: .; J: TRBJ2-1; V: TRBV30; D: .; CDR3: CAWSGASDNEQFF; DNA: TGTGCCTGGAGTGGGGCTAGTGACAATGAGCAGTTCTTC
length: 13; size: .; J: TRBJ1-2; V: TRBV14; D: .; CDR3: CASSQDGGYGYTF; DNA: TGTGCCAGCAGCCAAGATGGAGGGTATGGCTACACCTTC
length: 11; size: .; J: TRBJ2-5; V: TRBV20-1; D: .; CDR3: CSARQGQTQYF; DNA: TGCAGTGCTAGACAGGGGCAGACCCAGTACTTC
length: 15; size: .; J: TRBJ1-1; V: TRBV7-9; D: .; CDR3: CASSYRSGRFTEAFF; DNA: TGTGCCAGCAGTTACCGCTCCGGTCGTTTTACTGAAGCTTTCTTT
length: 17; size: .; J: TRBJ2-1; V: TRBV18; D: .; CDR3: CASSPPGHSNTGNEQFF; DNA: TGTGCCAGCTCACCACCGGGACACTCCAACACCGGCAATGAGCAGTTCTTC
length: 13; size: .; J: TRBJ1-2; V: TRBV2; D: .; CDR3: CASSDETDYGYTF; DNA: TGTGCCAGCAGTGATGAAACAGACTATGGCTACACCTTC
length: 16; size: .; J: TRBJ1-1; V: TRBV14; D: .; CDR3: CASSQDRKRRNTEAFF; DNA: TGTGCCAGCAGCCAAGATAGGAAACGGAGGAACACTGAAGCTTTCTTT
length: 14; size: .; J: TRBJ1-1; V: TRBV6-5; D: .; CDR3: CASSYFLWNTEAFF; DNA: TGTGCCAGCAGTTACTTTCTGTGGAACACTGAAGCTTTCTTT
length: 13; size: .; J: TRBJ1-1; V: TRBV19; D: TRBD1; CDR3: CASKDRLLTEAFF; DNA: TGTGCCAGTAAGGACAGGCTTCTAACTGAAGCTTTCTTT
length: 14; size: .; J: TRBJ1-1; V: TRBV19; D: TRBD1; CDR3: CASGTGVLNTEAFF; DNA: TGTGCCAGTGGGACAGGGGTCCTGAACACTGAAGCTTTCTTT
length: 15; size: .; J: TRBJ2-3; V: TRBV4-2; D: TRBD2; CDR3: CASRSGTSDTDTQYF; DNA: TGTGCCAGCAGATCCGGGACTAGTGACACAGATACGCAGTATTTT
length: 16; size: .; J: TRBJ2-3; V: TRBV27; D: TRBD1; CDR3: CASSRGQGLLGDTQYF; DNA: TGTGCCAGCAGTCGCGGACAGGGGTTATTGGGAGATACGCAGTATTTT
length: 13; size: .; J: TRBJ2-1; V: TRBV30; D: .; CDR3: CAWNLGGNNEQFF; DNA: TGTGCCTGGAACCTAGGAGGGAACAATGAGCAGTTCTTC
length: 17; size: .; J: TRBJ1-1; V: TRBV5-4; D: TRBD1; CDR3: CASSSPGTGDFNTEAFF; DNA: TGTGCCAGCAGCTCACCCGGGACAGGGGATTTTAATACTGAAGCTTTCTTT
length: 14; size: .; J: TRBJ2-2; V: TRBV29-1; D: .; CDR3: CSVEGRVDTGELFF; DNA: TGCAGCGTTGAGGGGCGGGTGGACACCGGGGAGCTGTTTTTT
length: 14; size: .; J: TRBJ1-1; V: TRBV4-1; D: TRBD1; CDR3: CASSHEPGQTEAFF; DNA: TGCGCCAGCAGCCACGAACCGGGACAGACCGAAGCTTTCTTT
length: 14; size: .; J: TRBJ1-1; V: TRBV20-1; D: .; CDR3: CSARDAFLNTEAFF; DNA: TGCAGTGCTAGAGATGCCTTTCTTAACACTGAAGCTTTCTTT
length: 13; size: .; J: TRBJ1-2; V: TRBV7-2; D: TRBD1; CDR3: CASREGGGYGYTF; DNA: TGTGCCAGCAGGGAAGGGGGCGGCTATGGCTACACCTTC
length: 12; size: .; J: TRBJ1-5; V: TRBV21-1; D: .; CDR3: CASTKRGQPQHF; DNA: TGTGCCAGCACAAAGCGGGGACAGCCCCAGCATTTT
length: 12; size: .; J: TRBJ1-1; V: TRBV20-1; D: TRBD1; CDR3: CSAPTGASEAFF; DNA: TGCAGTGCCCCGACAGGGGCATCCGAAGCTTTCTTT
length: 14; size: .; J: TRBJ2-3; V: TRBV29-1; D: .; CDR3: CSVEDPGSTDTQYF; DNA: TGCAGCGTTGAAGACCCGGGGAGCACAGATACGCAGTATTTT
length: 15; size: .; J: TRBJ1-2; V: TRBV2; D: .; CDR3: CASSEAYRDFDGYTF; DNA: TGTGCCAGCAGTGAAGCTTACAGGGATTTTGATGGCTACACCTTC
length: 15; size: .; J: TRBJ2-1; V: TRBV6-2/TRBV6-3; D: .; CDR3: CASSYYAGSYNEQFF; DNA: TGTGCCAGCAGTTACTACGCGGGTTCCTACAATGAGCAGTTCTTC
length: 14; size: .; J: TRBJ2-3; V: TRBV12-3/TRBV12-4; D: .; CDR3: CASSLGGPPDTQYF; DNA: TGTGCCAGCAGTTTGGGCGGGCCGCCAGATACGCAGTATTTT
length: 15; size: .; J: TRBJ1-1; V: TRBV4-1; D: .; CDR3: CASSKGMGGITEAFF; DNA: TGCGCCAGCAGCAAAGGTATGGGGGGGATCACTGAAGCTTTCTTT
length: 15; size: .; J: TRBJ1-6; V: TRBV4-1; D: .; CDR3: CASSQDSGYNSPLHF; DNA: TGCGCCAGCAGCCAAGATTCAGGGTATAATTCACCCCTCCACTTT
length: 12; size: .; J: TRBJ2-3; V: TRBV12-3/TRBV12-4; D: .; CDR3: CASSPLADTQYF; DNA: TGTGCCAGCAGTCCGTTAGCAGATACGCAGTATTTT